A single sample is the source of the 10 T cell receptor beta chains below, sequenced in a study of T-cell reconstitution after alpha-beta-depleted transplantation in children. Preparation of the TCRbeta library used unique molecular identifiers. In TCRdb, the PCR reads were re-called with MiXCR into one record per CDR3 protein. The sample shows hundreds of thousands of distinct CDR3 sequences, 10% to 15% of them seen only once. The sample here was PBMCs, mostly from graft donor cells, taken 360 days after TCRalphabeta/CD19-depleted stem cell transplant. The receptors shown here come from a male patient younger than 18 who had a stem cell transplant for acute myeloid leukemia, so the T cells may come from the graft donor.

This clonotype was seen many times. The gene calls are TRBV29-1 and TRBJ2-7; 8 nucleotides line up with TRBD1. V lost 6 bases to trimming and J lost 1 base; unmatched junction nucleotides: 2. In germline, CDR1 is SQVTM, CDR2 ANQGSEA. This CDR3 has 12 amino acids. The CDR3 sequence: CSVRTGSYEQYF. The CDR3 DNA reads as TGCAGCGTCAGGACAGGGTCCTACGAGCAGTACTTC.

This clonotype has more than one count but fewer than ten. The chain carries TRBV6-2 or TRBV6-3 and TRBJ2-7; 8 bases fit TRBD1. The CDR3 contains 15 residues. The germline V gene encodes CDR1 MNHEY and CDR2 SVGEGT. The V segment lost 0 bases and the J segment 3 bases; nucleotides outside the gene matches: 4. DNA of the CDR3: TGTGCCAGCAGTTACTCGAGGGACAGGAACTACGAGCAGTACTTC. This codes for CASSYSRDRNYEQYF.

The sample holds many counts of this clonotype. The chain links TRBV4-3 to TRBJ2-2, with 12 nucleotides matching TRBD2. Looked up from germline, CDR1 is LGHNA and CDR2 is YSLEER. The V gene end was trimmed by 3 bases and the J gene end by 6 bases; junction bases not matched to a gene: 8. This CDR3 is built from 17 residues. The DNA of the CDR3 is TGCGCCAGCAGCCATGACGGACTAGCGGGATCCCCCGGGGAGCTGTTTTTT. Its translation: CASSHDGLAGSPGELFF.

The chain carries TRBV9 and TRBJ2-1; TRBD2 matches 8 bases. This CDR3 region has 15 residues. Germline V lookup: CDR1 SGDLS, CDR2 YYNGEE. With 4 bases clipped from V and 5 bases from J, the junction kept 8 bases outside the gene matches. The CDR3 nucleotides read TGTGCCAGCAGCTTTAGACCTAGCGGGCACAATGAGCAGTTCTTC. It specifies CASSFRPSGHNEQFF.

This clonotype has just a few counts. The CDR3 here is CSVEARQGTASYEQYF. CDR3 DNA: TGCAGCGTTGAAGCCAGACAGGGGACAGCTTCCTACGAGCAGTACTTC. This sequence joins TRBV29-1 and TRBJ2-7; 8 bases fit TRBD1. The length of the CDR3 is 16 residues. V trimming: 1 base; J trimming: 1 base; junction bases outside the gene matches: 9. Germline CDR1 reads SQVTM; CDR2 reads ANQGSEA.

The chain joins TRBV12-3 or TRBV12-4 to TRBJ2-7; maybe TRBD1 (5 bases). The CDR3 is 15 amino acids. V dropped 1 base and J dropped 2 bases, with 12 bases sitting between them. CDR3: CASSLVIGVAYEQYF. The CDR3 nucleotides read TGTGCCAGCAGTTTAGTGATAGGGGTGGCCTACGAGCAGTACTTC.

This clonotype has just a few counts. This chain joins TRBV27 and TRBJ2-7; 10 positions agree with TRBD1. This CDR3 contains 16 residues. The V and J ends lost 5 bases and 4 bases, in that order; junction bases with no gene match: 11. Germline V gives CDR1 MNHEY, CDR2 SMNVEV (reference sequence). The CDR3 spells CASSTQTGGALYEQYF. CDR3 in DNA: TGTGCCAGCAGTACTCAGACAGGGGGCGCCCTTTACGAGCAGTACTTC.

Ten or more counts support this clonotype. CDR3 in amino acids: CATSAVLTSGFPYEQYF. In DNA form, the CDR3 reads TGTGCCACCAGCGCTGTCCTTACTAGCGGGTTTCCCTACGAGCAGTACTTC. The V gene is TRBV15, the J gene TRBJ2-7, with 9 bases fitting TRBD2. V was clipped by 5 bases and J by 2 bases; unmatched bases: 13. The CDR3 runs 17 residues. The V gene's germline CDR1 is LNHNV and CDR2 YYDKDF (reference sequence). Drawing the rest from reference TRBV15 and TRBJ2-7, the complete variable domain is DAMVIQNPRYQVTQFGKPVTLSCSQTLNHNVMYWYQQKSSQAPKLLFHYYDKDFNNEADTPDNFQSRRPNTSFCFLDIRSPGLGDTAMYLCATSAVLTSGFPYEQYFGPGTRLTVT.

This clonotype was detected a few times. The chain uses TRBV10-3 and TRBJ2-1, with D possibly matching TRBD2 (5 bases). Between the trimmed V and J ends, which lost 5 bases and 8 bases, there was a span of 10 bases. Germline loops: CDR1 ENHRY, CDR2 SYGVKD. This CDR3 is 12 amino acids long. The CDR3 sequence: CAISPGDHEQFF. CDR3 coding DNA: TGTGCCATCAGTCCCGGGGATCATGAGCAGTTCTTC.

This clonotype was recorded at least ten times. The rearrangement joins TRBV27 to TRBJ2-7; TRBD2 is a possible D gene (5 bases). This CDR3 spans 15 amino acids. Germline-derived CDR1 and CDR2 are MNHEY and SMNVEV (reference sequence). Trimming pared 2 bases from V and 2 bases from J, leaving 13 bases between. CDR3 residues: CASSLRAEVTYEQYF. Written as DNA, the CDR3 is TGTGCCAGCAGTTTAAGAGCGGAAGTTACCTACGAGCAGTACTTC.